These 23 T cell receptor beta chains share one sample of origin, sequenced in a study of cytomegalovirus exposure and HLA in healthy donors. It was with 60 Vbeta and 13 Jbeta primers that the PCR ran. This table comes from immunoSEQ multiplex PCR, and its TCRdb copy is limited to in-frame clones, with some not included. The sample contains about 130,000 clones, approximately 74% of which appear only once. The sample was PBMCs. The receptor set was obtained from a male donor in good health and CMV-seronegative.

V is TRBV5-1 and J is TRBJ2-7; TRBD2 agrees at 7 bases. Germline CDR1 SGHRS, CDR2 YFSETQ. The CDR3 is 14 residues long. Trimming removed 4 bases from V and 7 bases from J; junction bases left unmatched: 11. In DNA form, the CDR3 reads TGCGCCAGCAGCCCGGGGACTACTCCGGGGGAGCAGTACTTC. As protein: CASSPGTTPGEQYF.

J is TRBJ2-3 and V is TRBV29-1; the D gene is possibly TRBD2 (5 bases). The CDR3 totals 14 residues. The germline V and J ends were trimmed by 5 bases and 2 bases, with 14 bases remaining between them. Germline CDR1 is SQVTM and CDR2 is ANQGSEA. The CDR3 nucleotides read TGCAGCGTTCAAACTAGTATTGCCACAGATACGCAGTATTTT. Translating it yields CSVQTSIATDTQYF.

The gene calls are TRBV19 and TRBJ1-3; TRBD1 matches at 7 bases. This CDR3 has 16 amino acids. Per germline, CDR1 LNHDA and CDR2 SQIVND (reference sequence). V lost 5 bases, J lost 2 bases, and 9 bases stayed unmatched. In DNA form, the CDR3 reads TGTGCCAGTAGTCGGGCAGGGGGATCGGCTGGAAACACCATATATTTT. Its translation is CASSRAGGSAGNTIYF. The full variable domain, with the rest looked up from reference TRBV19 and TRBJ1-3, is DGGITQSPKYLFRKEGQNVTLSCEQNLNHDAMYWYRQDPGQGLRLIYYSQIVNDFQKGDIAEGYSVSREKKESFPLTVTSAQKNPTAFYLCASSRAGGSAGNTIYFGEGSWLTVV.

The J gene is TRBJ1-2, the V gene TRBV6-5; D not certain. The CDR3 sequence is 13 residues long. Deletions cut 2 bases from V and 7 bases from J, with 11 bases between. CDR1 MNHEY and CDR2 SVGAGI come from the germline V gene. CDR3 nucleotides: TGTGCCAGCAGTTACGGGGAGAGGTCTGGCTACACCTTC. It encodes CASSYGERSGYTF.

This chain uses TRBV9 with TRBJ2-5; 7 nucleotides agree with TRBD1. Germline V gene sequence: CDR1 SGDLS, CDR2 YYNGEE. The CDR3 is 15 amino acids. The junction had 9 bases not matched to a gene; V was cut back by 2 bases and J by 5 bases. The CDR3 DNA reads TGTGCCAGCAGCGTTTCTGGACAGGTCGGGGAGACCCAGTACTTC. Amino acids: CASSVSGQVGETQYF. Using reference TRBV9 and TRBJ2-5 for the parts outside the CDR3, the full variable domain is DSGVTQTPKHLITATGQRVTLRCSPRSGDLSVYWYQQSLDQGLQFLIQYYNGEERAKGNILERFSAQQFPDLHSELNLSSLELGDSALYFCASSVSGQVGETQYFGPGTRLLVL.

The rearrangement uses TRBV7-9 and TRBJ2-3; 9 bases agree with TRBD2. The CDR3 runs 16 residues. V lost 4 bases and J lost 3; bases outside the gene matches: 8. Germline V gene sequence: CDR1 SEHNR, CDR2 FQNEAQ (reference sequence). The CDR3 coding sequence is TGTGCCAGCAGCTCTTTGGCTAGCGGGGATACAGATACGCAGTATTTT. It translates to CASSSLASGDTDTQYF.

This clone appeared a single time. This sequence joins TRBV6-1 and TRBJ2-7, with 7 bases that match TRBD2. CDR3 length: 15 amino acids. Trimming removed 6 bases from V and 0 bases from J; junction bases left unmatched: 8. CDR1 and CDR2 from the germline V gene are MNHNS and SASEGT. This CDR3 is CASRARTSSSYEQYF. CDR3 DNA sequence: TGTGCCAGCAGGGCCCGGACTAGTAGCTCCTACGAGCAGTACTTC.

The chain joins TRBV5-1 to TRBJ2-5; D possibly corresponds to TRBD1 (6 bases). CDR1 SGHRS and CDR2 YFSETQ come from the germline V gene. The CDR3 is 15 residues long. V lost 1 base to trimming and J lost 5 bases, with 15 bases between them. The CDR3 is CASSLSWGLGETQYF. Here the CDR3 DNA reads TGCGCCAGCAGCTTGAGCTGGGGGCTTGGGGAGACCCAGTACTTC. The whole variable domain, filled in from reference TRBV5-1 and TRBJ2-5, reads KAGVTQTPRYLIKTRGQQVTLSCSPISGHRSVSWYQQTPGQGLQFLFEYFSETQRNKGNFPGRFSGRQFSNSRSEMNVSTLELGDSALYLCASSLSWGLGETQYFGPGTRLLVL.

The chain recombines TRBV28 with TRBJ2-1; 8 bases fit TRBD1. Germline V CDR1 and CDR2: MDHEN, SYDVKM. There are 15 residues in the CDR3. Trimming removed 3 bases from V and 7 bases from J; junction bases left unmatched: 8. CDR3 sequence: CASSLGQVPGNEQFF. DNA for the CDR3: TGTGCCAGCAGTTTGGGACAGGTCCCGGGTAATGAGCAGTTCTTC. Looking up the rest from reference TRBV28 and TRBJ2-1 gives the full variable domain: DVKVTQSSRYLVKRTGEKVFLECVQDMDHENMFWYRQDPGLGLRLIYFSYDVKMKEKGDIPEGYSVSREKKERFSLILESASTNQTSMYLCASSLGQVPGNEQFFGPGTRLTVL.

The genes are TRBV7-3 and TRBJ2-1, with D possibly being TRBD2 (6 bases). The germline CDR1 and CDR2 sequences are SGHTA and FQGTGA. V dropped 3 bases and J dropped 2 bases, with 11 bases sitting between them. This CDR3 has 15 residues. The CDR3: CASSLDGGTYNEQFF. The CDR3 DNA reads as TGTGCCAGCAGCTTGGATGGGGGGACCTACAATGAGCAGTTCTTC.

The genes are TRBV29-1 and TRBJ1-2; 7 bases line up with TRBD1. J gave up 4 bases and V 6 bases, and 8 bases lay outside the gene matches. The CDR3 covers 13 residues. Germline CDR1 is SQVTM and CDR2 is ANQGSEA. The CDR3 sequence: CSVGGGTVYGYTF. In DNA form, the CDR3 reads TGCAGCGTCGGGGGGGGGACAGTCTATGGCTACACCTTC.

V usage is TRBV4-2 and J usage is TRBJ2-7, with TRBD1 identical over 8 bases. The germline V gene encodes CDR1 LGHNA and CDR2 YNFKEQ. The CDR3 runs to 13 residues. V shed 5 bases and J 7 bases; nucleotides not matched to a gene: 7. CDR3 amino acids: CASSRSQGGEQYF. The CDR3, as DNA: TGTGCCAGCAGCAGATCACAGGGGGGTGAGCAGTACTTC.

V usage is TRBV5-5 and J usage is TRBJ1-1; D might be TRBD1 (6 bases). Trimming cost V 7 bases and J 4 bases, with 14 bases left between them. The CDR3 consists of 13 residues. The germline V gene encodes CDR1 SGHKS and CDR2 YYEKEE (reference sequence). CDR3 residues: CASLDSRRTEAFF. The CDR3 DNA reads TGTGCCAGCTTGGACAGCCGTCGCACTGAAGCTTTCTTT.

This clone appeared a single time. The chain uses TRBV6-6 and TRBJ1-4; 8 bases map to TRBD1. The V segment lost 7 bases and the J segment 7 bases; nucleotides outside the gene matches: 8. The CDR3 runs 14 residues. Looked up from germline, CDR1 is MNHNY and CDR2 is SVGAGI (reference sequence). The CDR3: CASIQGARGEKLFF. The CDR3 bases are TGTGCCAGCATCCAGGGGGCGCGGGGTGAAAAACTGTTTTTT.

The V gene is TRBV30, the J gene TRBJ2-1; TRBD1 aligns across 8 bases. The CDR3 extends over 15 amino acids. Trimming took 4 bases from V and 0 from J; bases not matched to a gene: 5. The germline V gene encodes CDR1 GTSNPN and CDR2 SVGIG (reference sequence). CDR3 nucleotide sequence: TGTGCCTGGATGGGACAGGTGAGCTCCTACAATGAGCAGTTCTTC. It specifies CAWMGQVSSYNEQFF.

The chain recombines TRBV4-1 with TRBJ2-3; TRBD2 agrees at 9 bases. Germline CDR1 and CDR2: MGHRA and YSYEKL. The trim removed 2 bases at V and 6 bases at J, leaving 3 bases unmatched. This CDR3 spans 14 amino acids. Written as DNA, the CDR3 is TGCGCCAGCAGCCAACTAGCGGGACCGGATACGCAGTATTTT. Amino acids: CASSQLAGPDTQYF.

The chain links TRBV2 to TRBJ2-3; D perhaps matches TRBD2 (6 bases). The CDR3 is 16 residues long. Germline V gene data show CDR1 as SNHLY and CDR2 as FYNNEI. The ends were cut back, 4 bases at V and 2 bases at J, with 16 bases in the middle. DNA of the CDR3: TGTGCCAGCAGTGGACCATGGGGGGAGGACACAGATACGCAGTATTTT. It yields the protein CASSGPWGEDTDTQYF.

This chain connects TRBV6-6 to TRBJ2-3; possibly TRBD2 for D (6 bases). Trimming removed 5 bases at V and 2 bases at J, with 14 bases between. The germline V gene encodes CDR1 MNHNY and CDR2 SVGAGI (reference sequence). The CDR3 has 15 residues. CDR3: CASSPGTPNTDTQYF. CDR3 sequence (DNA): TGTGCCAGCAGTCCCGGGACTCCAAACACAGATACGCAGTATTTT.

V gene TRBV7-8 combines with J gene TRBJ2-3; maybe TRBD2 (5 bases). Trimming shortened V by 2 bases and J by 10 bases, and 10 bases separated the two germline ends. Looked up from germline, CDR1 is SGHVS and CDR2 is FQNEAQ. CDR3 length: 12 residues. Here the CDR3 DNA reads TGTGCCAGCAGCTTACATCGGGATGCGCAGTATTTT. This sequence encodes CASSLHRDAQYF.

The V call is TRBV9, the J call TRBJ2-1; 7 bases are a match to TRBD2. Germline CDR1 SGDLS, CDR2 YYNGEE. The CDR3 runs to 13 residues. V was clipped by 0 bases and J by 10 bases; unmatched bases: 4. CDR3 protein: CASSVGLADEQFF. CDR3 DNA sequence: TGTGCCAGCAGCGTAGGTCTAGCGGACGAGCAGTTCTTC.

In this sample, this clone turned up once. This chain uses TRBV5-1 with TRBJ2-7; D possibly corresponds to TRBD2 (5 bases). The V gene's germline CDR1 is SGHRS and CDR2 YFSETQ. The V gene lost 7 bases and the J gene lost 3 bases, with 17 bases spanning the gap. This CDR3 is built from 14 residues. CDR3 nucleotide sequence: TGCGCCAGCCGCCCAGACCCTAGCAGCTACGAGCAGTACTTC. It encodes CASRPDPSSYEQYF.

The chain employs TRBV9 and TRBJ2-5, with 13 bases lining up with TRBD2. Per germline, CDR1 SGDLS and CDR2 YYNGEE. There are 17 residues in the CDR3. Trimming cost V 3 bases and J 2 bases; bases outside gene matches: 7. The CDR3 DNA is TGTGCCAGCAGCGCCGGGACTAGCGGGAAATTTCAAGAGACCCAGTACTTC. This translates into CASSAGTSGKFQETQYF.

The chain combines TRBV5-1 with TRBJ2-7; 8 bases map to TRBD2. V lost 0 bases, J lost 3 bases, and 2 bases stayed unmatched. In germline, CDR1 is SGHRS, CDR2 YFSETQ. The CDR3 runs 14 residues. The CDR3 coding sequence is TGCGCCAGCAGCTTGGCCGGGGGGGTCTACGAGCAGTACTTC. Translation gives CASSLAGGVYEQYF.